These T cell receptor beta chains were read from a single sample in a study of shared clonotypes between healthy human individuals. Measured with immunoSEQ multiplex PCR; TCRdb has only the in-frame clones, and not every one. The data hold hundreds of thousands of clones, with around 80% observed a single time. The sample consisted of PBMCs. The receptor source for this set is a woman aged 40 to 50 in good health. Some clones in this sample may be carry-over from other donors' samples. The CDR3 runs from the conserved cysteine through the conserved F or W. D genes are given only for firm matches. The listing skips clone size in some rows; elsewhere it reads once, few, many or a size class.

TRBJ1-2 TRBV28 TRBD1 . CATRTGGVGGYTF TGTGCCACCAGAACAGGGGGAGTTGGTGGCTACACCTTC
TRBJ2-7 TRBV7-2 TRBD2 . CASSLARTSGSYEQYF TGTGCCAGCAGCTTAGCGCGGACTAGCGGGAGTTACGAGCAGTACTTC
TRBJ1-2 TRBV5-1 . few CASSPNLYGYTF TGCGCCAGCAGCCCTAACTTATATGGCTACACCTTC
TRBJ2-5 TRBV11-2 . . CASSRTKETQYF TGTGCCAGCAGTCGTACGAAAGAGACCCAGTACTTC
TRBJ2-1 TRBV28 TRBD2 . CASNSPSGTDEQFF TGTGCCAGCAATTCTCCTAGCGGGACGGATGAGCAGTTCTTC
TRBJ2-5 TRBV30 TRBD2 . CAWSGGSGRLEETQYF TGTGCCTGGAGTGGTGGGAGCGGGAGGCTAGAAGAGACCCAGTACTTC
TRBJ2-2 TRBV28 . once CASRMGSTGELFF TGTGCCAGCAGAATGGGGTCAACCGGGGAGCTGTTTTTT
TRBJ2-1 TRBV9 TRBD2 . CASSAGGREVQFF TGTGCCAGCAGCGCGGGAGGGCGGGAGGTGCAGTTCTTC
TRBJ1-1 TRBV4-3 . . CASSQALFYLGAEAFF TGCGCCAGCAGCCAAGCCCTTTTTTATCTGGGCGCTGAAGCTTTCTTT
TRBJ2-7 TRBV7-9 . . CASSLSSDREQYF TGTGCCAGCAGCCTAAGTTCCGATCGCGAGCAGTACTTC
TRBJ2-7 TRBV28 . . CASSFRQVPYEQYF TGTGCTAGCAGTTTTCGGCAGGTCCCCTACGAGCAGTACTTC
TRBJ1-3 TRBV5-8 TRBD1 . CASSDRARGNTIYF TGTGCCAGCAGTGACAGGGCTCGAGGAAACACCATATATTTT
TRBJ2-5 TRBV9 . few CASSVAGSQETQYF TGTGCCAGCAGCGTAGCAGGGTCCCAAGAGACCCAGTACTTC
TRBJ2-1 TRBV2 TRBD2 few CASSPQREVYNEQFF TGTGCCAGCAGCCCCCAGCGGGAAGTCTACAATGAGCAGTTCTTC
TRBJ2-7 TRBV2 TRBD1 . CAGGTGGNYEQYF TGTGCCGGTGGGACAGGGGGAAACTACGAGCAGTACTTC
TRBJ2-7 TRBV7-8 TRBD2 . CASSLRQTSGKDEQYF TGTGCCAGCAGCTTAAGGCAGACTAGCGGGAAGGACGAGCAGTACTTC
TRBJ2-3 TRBV5-4 . . CASGQGTDTQYF TGTGCCAGCGGACAAGGCACAGATACGCAGTATTTT
TRBJ2-3 TRBV25-1 TRBD2 . CASSKLAGGLNTQYF TGTGCCAGCAGTAAACTAGCGGGAGGACTAAATACGCAGTATTTT
TRBJ2-5 TRBV7-9 . few CASSLLRGYQETQYF TGTGCCAGCAGCTTACTTAGAGGGTACCAAGAGACCCAGTACTTC
TRBJ1-1 TRBV27 . few CASSFQGPGTEAFF TGTGCCAGCAGTTTTCAGGGGCCGGGCACTGAAGCTTTCTTT
TRBJ1-4 TRBV7-2 TRBD1 . CASSLGQGGEKLFF TGTGCCAGCAGCTTGGGACAGGGGGGTGAAAAACTGTTTTTT
TRBJ2-2 TRBV9 . . CASSVLYSGELFF TGTGCCAGCAGCGTATTGTACTCCGGGGAGCTGTTTTTT
TRBJ2-7 TRBV5-1 . . CASSFSGPRYEQYF TGCGCCAGCAGCTTCTCGGGACCCCGCTACGAGCAGTACTTC
TRBJ2-7 TRBV7-2 . . CASSLGASASSYEQYF TGTGCCAGCAGCTTAGGGGCTAGCGCTAGCTCCTACGAGCAGTACTTC
TRBJ2-3 TRBV4-3 TRBD2 . CASSQDTSGRAIDTQYF TGCGCCAGCAGCCAAGACACTAGCGGGAGGGCCATAGATACGCAGTATTTT